The 12 T cell receptor beta chains in this list originate from one sample, sequenced in a study of blood T cell repertoires in COVID-19. Clones were sequenced by immunoSEQ multiplex PCR, and TCRdb holds only the in-frame ones, with some missing. This sample yields 250,000 to 300,000 clones, of which more than 80% are seen a single time; 3.7% belongs to the top ten. Input material: peripheral blood. Every receptor here comes from a woman aged 40 to 50 with acute or convalescent COVID-19.

The V gene is TRBV4-1, the J gene TRBJ1-1; 7 bases fit TRBD1. V shed 3 bases, J shed 10 bases, and the junction held 2 bases outside the gene matches. In germline, CDR1 is MGHRA, CDR2 YSYEKL. CDR3 length: 11 residues. The CDR3 DNA is TGCGCCAGCAGCCAGGGACAGATAGCTTTCTTT. Protein: CASSQGQIAFF.

V is TRBV9 and J is TRBJ2-1; weak D call: TRBD1 (6 bases). The V gene lost 7 bases and the J gene lost 2 bases, with 16 bases spanning the gap. Germline V lookup: CDR1 SGDLS, CDR2 YYNGEE. This CDR3 comprises 15 residues. As DNA, the CDR3 is TGTGCCAGCTCCGTGGGCAGGGGCCCCTACAATGAGCAGTTCTTC. Translating it yields CASSVGRGPYNEQFF.

The CDR3 bases are TGTGCCAGCAGCTTGGCCGACTCATATGAAGCTTTCTTT. Residues: CASSLADSYEAFF. The chain joins TRBV5-4 to TRBJ1-1, with D unresolved. Trimming took off 0 bases at V and 7 bases at J, with 10 bases between the two ends. CDR3 length equals 13 residues. Germline loops: CDR1 SGHNT, CDR2 YYREEE (reference sequence).

The chain employs TRBV18 and TRBJ2-2; 11 bases are shared with TRBD1. V trimming: 0 bases; J trimming: 5 bases; junction bases outside the gene matches: 2. This CDR3 contains 16 residues. Germline CDR1 KGHSH, CDR2 LQKENI. CDR3 DNA sequence: TGTGCCAGCTCACCACCCGGGACAGGGGGAACCGGGGAGCTGTTTTTT. It codes for CASSPPGTGGTGELFF.

The CDR3: CASSHTRDWRHDTQYF. Written as DNA, the CDR3 is TGTGCCAGCAGTCATACTAGAGACTGGAGGCACGATACGCAGTATTTT. The chain carries TRBV14 and TRBJ2-3, with a possible D match to TRBD2 (5 bases). Germline CDR1 reads SGHDN; CDR2 reads FVKESK. CDR3 length: 16 residues. Trimming took 6 bases from V and 6 from J, leaving 22 bases between them.

This clone was observed a single time. This chain connects TRBV2 to TRBJ1-5, with D tentatively TRBD1 (5 bases). The ends were cut back, 2 bases at V and 3 bases at J, with 14 bases in the middle. This CDR3 contains 16 residues. CDR1 and CDR2 (germline): SNHLY, FYNNEI. The CDR3: CASSESAGQVNQPQHF. The CDR3 nucleotides are TGTGCCAGCAGTGAAAGTGCGGGGCAGGTCAATCAGCCCCAGCATTTT.

V gene TRBV5-1 combines with J gene TRBJ2-7; TRBD2 aligns across 10 bases. The ends lost 4 bases at V and 0 bases at J; junction bases unmatched: 4. CDR3 length: 15 amino acids. Germline-derived CDR1 and CDR2 are SGHRS and YFSETQ. The CDR3 spells CASSPLAGSSYEQYV. The CDR3 region has the DNA TGCGCCAGCAGCCCACTAGCGGGGAGCTCCTACGAGCAGTACGTC.

The rearrangement joins TRBV9 to TRBJ1-2; 8 bases line up with TRBD1. The CDR3 runs to 15 residues. CDR1 and CDR2 from the germline V gene are SGDLS and YYNGEE. With V trimmed by 4 bases and J by 5 bases, 10 bases remained unmatched. The CDR3 loop is CASSPRQGQGYGYTF. CDR3 DNA: TGTGCCAGCAGCCCAAGACAGGGGCAGGGATATGGCTACACCTTC.

A single count supports this clone. The V gene is TRBV25-1, the J gene TRBJ1-4; D uncertain. The CDR3 sequence is 15 residues long. Trimming took 3 bases from V and 4 from J, leaving 12 bases between them. Per the germline V gene, CDR1 is MGHDK and CDR2 is SYGVNS. The CDR3 DNA reads as TGTGCCAGCAGTGAGATGAGGCCGGTTAATGAAAAACTGTTTTTT. This encodes CASSEMRPVNEKLFF. Full variable domain (remainder filled in from reference TRBV25-1 and TRBJ1-4): EADIYQTPRYLVIGTGKKITLECSQTMGHDKMYWYQQDPGMELHLIHYSYGVNSTEKGDLSSESTVSRIRTEHFPLTLESARPSHTSQYLCASSEMRPVNEKLFFGSGTQLSVL.

The chain employs TRBV12-3 or TRBV12-4 and TRBJ1-2; tentative D call: TRBD1 (6 bases). The CDR3 loop spans 12 amino acids. V lost 5 bases and J lost 2, with 6 bases in between. CDR3 amino acids: CASSTGNYGYTF. The DNA for the CDR3 is TGTGCCAGCAGTACAGGGAACTATGGCTACACCTTC.

This rearrangement joins TRBV6-5 to TRBJ2-1; the match to TRBD1 covers 8 bases. The CDR3 spans 14 residues. Germline assignment: CDR1 MNHEY and CDR2 SVGAGI. V was pared by 7 bases and J by 7 bases, with 9 bases of the junction left unmatched. The CDR3 bases are TGTGCCAGCAATCAGGGGGCTGGTCTTAATGAGCAGTTCTTC. Translated: CASNQGAGLNEQFF.

V and J are TRBV20-1 and TRBJ1-6; tentatively, D is TRBD1 (6 bases). Trimming removed 3 bases at V and 8 bases at J, with 14 bases between. The germline V gene encodes CDR1 DFQATT and CDR2 SNEGSKA (reference sequence). This CDR3 contains 14 residues. The CDR3 loop reads CSASRGGGDSPLHF. The CDR3 DNA reads TGCAGTGCTAGTAGGGGTGGGGGCGATTCACCCCTCCACTTT.